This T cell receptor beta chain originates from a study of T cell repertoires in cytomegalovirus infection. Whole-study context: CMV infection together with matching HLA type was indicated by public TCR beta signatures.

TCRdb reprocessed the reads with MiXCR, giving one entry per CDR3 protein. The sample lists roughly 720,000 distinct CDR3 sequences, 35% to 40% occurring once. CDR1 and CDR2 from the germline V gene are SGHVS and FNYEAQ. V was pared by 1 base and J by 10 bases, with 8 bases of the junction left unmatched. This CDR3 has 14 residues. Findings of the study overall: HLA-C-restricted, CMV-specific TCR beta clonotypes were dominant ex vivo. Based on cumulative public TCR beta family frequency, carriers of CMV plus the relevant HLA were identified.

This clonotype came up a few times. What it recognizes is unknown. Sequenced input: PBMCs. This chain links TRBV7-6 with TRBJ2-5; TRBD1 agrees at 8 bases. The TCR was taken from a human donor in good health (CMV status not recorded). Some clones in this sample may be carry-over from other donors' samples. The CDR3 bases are TGTGCCAGCAGCTTAGGACAGGGGAAGGGTTACCAGTACTTC. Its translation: CASSLGQGKGYQYF.